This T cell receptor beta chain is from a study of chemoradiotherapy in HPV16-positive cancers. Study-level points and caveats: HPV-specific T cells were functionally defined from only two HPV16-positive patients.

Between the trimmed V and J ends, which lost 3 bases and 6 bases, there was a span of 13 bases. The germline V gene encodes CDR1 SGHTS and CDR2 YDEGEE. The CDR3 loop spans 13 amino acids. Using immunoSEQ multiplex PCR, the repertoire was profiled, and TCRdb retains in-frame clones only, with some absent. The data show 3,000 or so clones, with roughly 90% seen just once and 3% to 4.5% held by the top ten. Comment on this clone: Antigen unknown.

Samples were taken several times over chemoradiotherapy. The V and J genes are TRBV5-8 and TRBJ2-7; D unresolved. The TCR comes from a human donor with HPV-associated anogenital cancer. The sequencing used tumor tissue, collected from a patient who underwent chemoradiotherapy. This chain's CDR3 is CASSSRFRVEQYF. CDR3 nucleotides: TGTGCCAGCAGCTCACGATTTCGGGTCGAGCAGTACTTC.